Listed below are T cell receptor beta chains from one sample, sequenced in a study of T cells after yellow fever vaccination. MiXCR, applied by TCRdb to the 5' RACE reads, yields one record per CDR3 protein. In the table there are about 140,000 distinct CDR3 sequences, more than 6% of which are singletons. Sequencing was performed on CD4+ T cells sorted from PBMCs, taken 5 days after the yellow fever booster vaccination. The receptor set was obtained from a man aged 25-40 years who received the YFV17D yellow fever vaccine. Each CDR3 is given with its conserved first and last residue. D genes are given only for firm matches. Not all rows give a size; the values are once, few, many and, for expanded clones, a class.

clone_size | d_call | j_call | v_call | cdr3_aa | cdr3_nt
many | - | TRBJ2-1 | TRBV19 | CASSVKDVRVDNEQFF | TGTGCCAGTAGTGTGAAGGACGTCCGAGTTGACAATGAGCAGTTCTTC
many | TRBD2 | TRBJ2-1 | TRBV24-1 | CATSDPGLAGRGSYNEQFF | TGTGCCACCAGTGACCCCGGACTAGCGGGGAGGGGCTCCTACAATGAGCAGTTCTTC
many | TRBD1 | TRBJ1-5 | TRBV6-2/TRBV6-3 | CASSPGQSSNQPQHF | TGTGCCAGCAGCCCGGGACAGTCTAGCAATCAGCCCCAGCATTTT
many | - | TRBJ1-6 | TRBV12-3/TRBV12-4 | CASSLGGANSPLHF | TGTGCCAGCAGTTTGGGAGGGGCCAATTCACCCCTCCACTTT
many | TRBD1 | TRBJ2-1 | TRBV5-6 | CASSWTGTGDNEQFF | TGTGCCAGCAGCTGGACCGGGACAGGCGACAATGAGCAGTTCTTC
many | - | TRBJ2-5 | TRBV7-2 | CASSPRGPSGETQYF | TGTGCCAGCAGCCCCCGGGGCCCATCGGGAGAGACCCAGTACTTC
many | - | TRBJ1-5 | TRBV5-1 | CASSLLPGYSNQPQHF | TGCGCCAGCAGCCTCCTGCCGGGGTATAGCAATCAGCCCCAGCATTTT
few | - | TRBJ2-4 | TRBV3-1 | CATTQDPLAKNIQYF | TGTGCCACCACCCAAGACCCCCTCGCCAAAAACATTCAGTACTTC
- | - | TRBJ1-3 | TRBV25-1 | CASSEFRSSGNTIYF | TGTGCCAGCAGTGAATTCAGGAGCTCTGGAAACACCATATATTTT
few | TRBD2 | TRBJ2-1 | TRBV20-1 | CSARREGRVEQFF | TGCAGTGCTAGGCGGGAGGGCCGAGTTGAGCAGTTCTTC
many | - | TRBJ2-3 | TRBV6-5 | CASSQGTAGADTQYF | TGTGCCAGCAGTCAGGGGACGGCTGGTGCGGATACGCAGTATTTT
many | TRBD2 | TRBJ2-2 | TRBV5-1 | CASSATSGSTGELFF | TGCGCCAGCAGCGCCACTAGCGGGAGTACCGGGGAGCTGTTTTTT
many | - | TRBJ2-3 | TRBV5-1 | CASSLMGTLNTDTQYF | TGCGCCAGCAGCTTGATGGGGACCCTTAACACAGATACGCAGTATTTT
many | TRBD2 | TRBJ2-1 | TRBV24-1 | CATSDSRAGGPDEQFF | TGTGCCACCAGTGATTCCCGAGCGGGAGGGCCGGATGAGCAGTTCTTC
many | - | TRBJ2-7 | TRBV29-1 | CSVEDLAGQEQYF | TGCAGCGTTGAAGATCTGGCCGGGCAAGAGCAGTACTTC
many | TRBD1 | TRBJ2-7 | TRBV29-1 | CSVTGGFDEQYF | TGCAGCGTTACAGGGGGGTTCGACGAGCAGTACTTC
many | TRBD2 | TRBJ2-6 | TRBV14 | CASSQFRARTSGRAGANVLTF | TGTGCCAGCAGCCAATTCCGAGCCCGGACTAGCGGGAGGGCCGGGGCCAACGTCCTGACTTTC
few | TRBD1 | TRBJ2-7 | TRBV27 | CASRPGTGGFGGGEQYF | TGTGCCAGCAGGCCCGGGACAGGGGGCTTCGGCGGCGGCGAGCAGTACTTC
many | TRBD2 | TRBJ2-7 | TRBV5-1 | CASSLSGNQAGSTKQYF | TGCGCCAGCAGCTTGTCAGGGAATCAAGCGGGGTCTACGAAGCAGTACTTC
many | - | TRBJ2-3 | TRBV15 | CATSREPGTQYF | TGTGCCACCAGCAGAGAGCCTGGTACGCAGTATTTT
many | - | TRBJ2-3 | TRBV30 | CAWSGVARDTQYF | TGTGCCTGGAGTGGGGTAGCGAGGGATACGCAGTATTTT
many | - | TRBJ2-3 | TRBV28 | CASRLRVPLPHPQSDTQYF | TGTGCCAGCAGGCTCAGGGTTCCTCTCCCTCACCCCCAATCAGATACGCAGTATTTT
many | TRBD1 | TRBJ2-7 | TRBV6-2/TRBV6-3 | CASSRLRDRGHYEQYF | TGTGCCAGCAGTCGCCTCCGGGACAGGGGGCATTACGAGCAGTACTTC
many | TRBD2 | TRBJ2-3 | TRBV10-3 | CAISQAGGYGDTQYF | TGTGCCATCAGCCAAGCGGGAGGGTATGGAGATACGCAGTATTTT
many | - | TRBJ2-1 | TRBV12-3/TRBV12-4 | CASSRTLLTEQFF | TGTGCCAGCAGCAGGACTTTACTGACCGAGCAGTTCTTC
- | TRBD2 | TRBJ2-2 | TRBV30 | CAWSSRTSGRVAGELFF | TGTGCCTGGAGTTCCAGGACTAGCGGGAGGGTGGCAGGGGAGCTGTTTTTT
many | - | TRBJ1-1 | TRBV7-6 | CASNPARDPRTTEAFF | TGTGCCAGCAACCCAGCCCGGGACCCCAGGACCACTGAAGCTTTCTTT
- | TRBD1 | TRBJ2-7 | TRBV2 | CAISADRTGGPIVSYEQYF | TGTGCCATCAGTGCGGATAGGACAGGGGGTCCCATTGTGTCCTACGAGCAGTACTTC
many | - | TRBJ2-4 | TRBV7-2 | CASSPPPAKNIQYF | TGTGCCAGCAGCCCACCCCCAGCCAAAAACATTCAGTACTTC
many | TRBD1 | TRBJ2-3 | TRBV7-9 | CASSQGQGALSTDTQYF | TGTGCCAGCAGCCAAGGACAGGGGGCCCTCTCCACAGATACGCAGTATTTT
- | - | TRBJ2-2 | TRBV7-2 | CASSLAWGSWELFF | TGTGCCAGCAGCTTAGCATGGGGGTCTTGGGAGCTGTTTTTT
many | TRBD1 | TRBJ2-4 | TRBV6-1 | CASRRQGENIQYF | TGTGCCAGCAGGCGACAGGGGGAAAACATTCAGTACTTC
many | - | TRBJ1-5 | TRBV9 | CASSLQVGQPQHF | TGTGCCAGCAGCCTCCAGGTGGGCCAGCCCCAGCATTTT
many | - | TRBJ2-3 | TRBV6-5 | CASSYGGSDTQYF | TGTGCCAGCAGTTACGGGGGGTCAGATACGCAGTATTTT
- | TRBD1 | TRBJ2-1 | TRBV19 | CASSIEGQGAHNEQFF | TGTGCCAGTAGTATAGAGGGACAGGGGGCGCACAATGAGCAGTTCTTC
few | TRBD2 | TRBJ2-1 | TRBV5-1 | CASSYRGLAGKRANEQFF | TGCGCCAGCAGCTACCGGGGACTAGCGGGTAAGAGGGCCAATGAGCAGTTCTTC
many | TRBD1 | TRBJ1-5 | TRBV12-3/TRBV12-4 | CASSTGTGGSQPQHF | TGTGCCAGCAGTACCGGGACAGGGGGCAGTCAGCCCCAGCATTTT
- | TRBD2 | TRBJ2-7 | TRBV20-1 | CSAPPSGRRDEQYF | TGCAGTGCCCCGCCTAGCGGGAGAAGGGACGAGCAGTACTTC
many | - | TRBJ2-7 | TRBV2 | CASSVDAAYEQYF | TGTGCCAGCAGTGTTGACGCGGCCTACGAGCAGTACTTC
many | TRBD1 | TRBJ2-1 | TRBV4-3 | CASSQDFTGGASKFF | TGCGCCAGCAGCCAAGATTTTACAGGGGGCGCGAGTAAATTCTTC
- | TRBD1 | TRBJ2-7 | TRBV28 | CASGTGGANDYEQYF | TGTGCCAGCGGGACAGGGGGCGCGAACGACTACGAGCAGTACTTC
- | - | TRBJ1-1 | TRBV20-1 | CSARLGERNTEAFF | TGCAGTGCTAGATTGGGGGAACGGAACACTGAAGCTTTCTTT
many | - | TRBJ1-1 | TRBV6-5 | CASSYFGVGTEAFF | TGTGCCAGCAGTTACTTTGGGGTAGGGACTGAAGCTTTCTTT
- | - | TRBJ2-7 | TRBV12-3/TRBV12-4 | CASRLDSSYELYF | TGTGCCAGCAGGTTGGACAGCTCCTACGAGCTGTACTTC
many | - | TRBJ2-3 | TRBV7-3 | CASSLQGMGDTQYF | TGTGCCAGCAGTTTGCAGGGAATGGGAGATACGCAGTATTTT
many | - | TRBJ2-1 | TRBV10-3 | CAIIDTGGATYNEQFF | TGTGCCATCATTGATACCGGAGGGGCTACCTACAATGAGCAGTTCTTC
many | - | TRBJ2-2 | TRBV5-1 | CASSGTGTGELFF | TGCGCCAGCAGCGGGACCGGAACCGGGGAGCTGTTTTTT
many | TRBD1 | TRBJ2-1 | TRBV7-3 | CASSQGAVYNEQFF | TGTGCCAGCAGCCAGGGGGCCGTATACAATGAGCAGTTCTTC
many | - | TRBJ2-1 | TRBV24-1 | CATSEGENEQFF | TGTGCCACCAGTGAAGGAGAGAATGAGCAGTTCTTC
- | - | TRBJ2-4 | TRBV5-1 | CASSSPGTNIQYF | TGCGCCAGCAGCTCCCCTGGCACCAACATTCAGTACTTC
many | - | TRBJ2-5 | TRBV11-3 | CASSLRFQETQYF | TGTGCCAGCAGCCTCAGATTTCAAGAGACCCAGTACTTC